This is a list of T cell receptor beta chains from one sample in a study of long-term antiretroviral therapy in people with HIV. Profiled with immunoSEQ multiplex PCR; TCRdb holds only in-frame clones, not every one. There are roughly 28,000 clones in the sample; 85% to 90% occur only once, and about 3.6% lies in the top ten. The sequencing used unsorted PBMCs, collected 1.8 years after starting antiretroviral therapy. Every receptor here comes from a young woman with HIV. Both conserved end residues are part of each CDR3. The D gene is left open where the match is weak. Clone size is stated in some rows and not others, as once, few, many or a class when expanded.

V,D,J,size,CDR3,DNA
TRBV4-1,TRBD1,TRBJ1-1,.,CASRQEGTGGSEAFF,TGCGCCAGCAGGCAAGAGGGGACAGGAGGCTCTGAAGCTTTCTTT
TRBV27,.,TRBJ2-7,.,CASSPRDSSIYEQYF,TGTGCCAGCAGTCCGCGGGACAGCTCTATCTACGAGCAGTACTTC
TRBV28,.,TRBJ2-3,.,CATATEDYHTDTQYF,TGTGCCACCGCCACGGAGGACTACCACACAGATACGCAGTATTTT
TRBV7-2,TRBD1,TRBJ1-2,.,CASSLPGQGPRGGYTF,TGTGCCAGCAGCCTCCCCGGACAGGGCCCCAGGGGAGGCTACACCTTC
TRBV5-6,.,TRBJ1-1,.,CASSLARVTEAFF,TGTGCCAGCAGCTTGGCTCGGGTCACTGAAGCTTTCTTT
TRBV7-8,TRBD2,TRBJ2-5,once,CAGSSGVQETQYF,TGTGCCGGGTCTAGCGGAGTGCAAGAGACCCAGTACTTC
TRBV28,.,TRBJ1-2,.,CASSTTLATPNRPYGYTF,TGTGCCAGCAGCACGACGCTTGCCACACCGAATAGGCCGTATGGCTACACCTTC
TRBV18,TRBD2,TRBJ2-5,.,CASSPLSGGRRETQYF,TGTGCCAGCTCACCACTGTCGGGGGGTAGGAGAGAGACCCAGTACTTC
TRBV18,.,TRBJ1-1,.,CASSPLGIRYTEAFF,TGTGCCAGCTCACCATTAGGGATCAGGTATACTGAAGCTTTCTTT
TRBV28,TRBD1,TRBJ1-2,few,CASSLSGTVFYTF,TGTGCCAGCAGTTTATCCGGGACAGTCTTTTACACCTTC
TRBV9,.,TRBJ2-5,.,CASSPSGVLETQYF,TGTGCCAGCAGCCCCAGTGGGGTTTTGGAGACCCAGTACTTC
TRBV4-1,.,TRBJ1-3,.,CASSQAGPMGFSGNTIYF,TGCGCCAGCAGCCAAGCCGGGCCGATGGGCTTCTCTGGAAACACCATATATTTT
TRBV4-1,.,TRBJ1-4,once,CASSQVGGRVEKLFF,TGCGCCAGCAGCCAAGTCGGGGGGCGGGTGGAAAAACTGTTTTTT
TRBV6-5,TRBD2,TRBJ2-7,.,CASREWTSGSYEQYF,TGTGCCAGCAGAGAGTGGACTAGCGGGTCCTACGAGCAGTACTTC
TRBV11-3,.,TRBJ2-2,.,CASSASRATGELFF,TGTGCCAGCAGCGCTTCTAGGGCCACCGGGGAGCTGTTTTTT
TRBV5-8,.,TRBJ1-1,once,CASRYPVGTALNTEAFF,TGTGCCAGCAGATATCCGGTCGGGACGGCCCTGAACACTGAAGCTTTCTTT
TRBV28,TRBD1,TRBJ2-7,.,CASSWSQTGTYEQYF,TGTGCCAGCAGTTGGTCACAGACAGGGACCTACGAGCAGTACTTC
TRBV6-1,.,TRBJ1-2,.,CASIPRRAGPAHF,TGTGCCAGCATCCCGCGACGGGCAGGACCGGCCCACTTC
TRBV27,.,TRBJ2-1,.,CASSLLVSGASYNEQFF,TGTGCCAGCAGCCTCCTTGTGAGCGGAGCCTCCTACAATGAGCAGTTCTTC
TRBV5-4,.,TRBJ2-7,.,CASSLGSSYEQYF,TGTGCCAGCAGCCTGGGCAGCTCCTACGAGCAGTACTTC
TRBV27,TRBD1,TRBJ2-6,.,CATGLPGQGFTGANVLTF,TGTGCCACTGGGCTACCGGGACAGGGGTTTACTGGGGCCAACGTCCTGACTTTC
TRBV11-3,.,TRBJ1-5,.,CASSRGSRDQPQHF,TGTGCCAGCAGCCGTGGCAGTCGGGATCAGCCCCAGCATTTT
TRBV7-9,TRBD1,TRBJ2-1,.,CASSRLTGTNEQFF,TGTGCCAGCAGCCGACTGACAGGGACCAATGAGCAGTTCTTC
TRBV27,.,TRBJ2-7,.,CASSAGSRGYEQYF,TGTGCCAGCAGTGCGGGATCCAGGGGCTACGAGCAGTACTTC
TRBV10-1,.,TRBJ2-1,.,CASRSGGRNNEQFF,TGCGCCAGCAGATCCGGGGGTCGTAACAATGAGCAGTTCTTC
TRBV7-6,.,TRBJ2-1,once,CASSRGADEQFF,TGTGCCAGCAGCCGGGGGGCCGATGAGCAGTTCTTC
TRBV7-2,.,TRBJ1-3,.,CASSRGAGNTIYF,TGTGCCAGCAGCCGGGGTGCTGGAAACACCATATATTTT
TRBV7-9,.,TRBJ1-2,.,CASSEGLSPKYGYTF,TGTGCCAGCAGCGAGGGGCTCAGCCCTAAATATGGCTACACCTTC
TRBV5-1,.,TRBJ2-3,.,CASSLGRQLIPPDTQYF,TGCGCCAGCAGCTTGGGGCGGCAGCTCATTCCTCCAGATACGCAGTATTTT
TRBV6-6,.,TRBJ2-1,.,CASSYEQGSYNEQFF,TGTGCCAGCAGTTACGAGCAGGGCTCTTACAATGAGCAGTTCTTC
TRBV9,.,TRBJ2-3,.,CASSRRDFTDTQYF,TGTGCCAGCAGCAGACGGGACTTCACAGATACGCAGTATTTT
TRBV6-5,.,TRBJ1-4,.,CASSVGTSGNEKLFF,TGTGCCAGCAGTGTTGGGACATCGGGAAATGAAAAACTGTTTTTT